These T cell receptor beta chains were read from a single sample in a study of regulatory T cells in long-lasting Graves disease. TCRdb used MiXCR to reprocess the multiplex PCR reads, holding one entry per CDR3 protein. The sample has about 560,000 distinct CDR3 sequences, 15% to 20% seen once; the top ten hold 12%. These sequences were also reported in another study, on T cells in Graves' hyperthyroidism and ophthalmopathy.

Sequencing was performed on peripheral blood mononuclear cells (PBMCs), taken at new diagnosis, from a patient treated with antithyroid drugs. The source of these receptors is a man in his late teens or twenties with Graves disease. The CDR3 runs from the conserved cysteine through the conserved F or W. Fields, in order: V gene, J gene, clone size, D gene, CDR3 DNA, CDR3 protein. D genes are given only for firm matches. A row's size may be missing; if present it is once, few, many or a size class.

v_call: TRBV6-5
j_call: TRBJ2-5
clone_size: many
d_call: TRBD2
cdr3_nt: TGTGCCAGCAGTTACTCGACTAGCGGGAGGGACAGAGAGACCCAGTACTTC
cdr3_aa: CASSYSTSGRDRETQYF

v_call: TRBV20-1
j_call: TRBJ2-1
clone_size: .
d_call: TRBD2
cdr3_nt: TGCAGTGCTAGAGATCCGACTAGCGGGAGCTCCTACAATGAGCAGTTCTTC
cdr3_aa: CSARDPTSGSSYNEQFF

v_call: TRBV28
j_call: TRBJ2-7
clone_size: many
d_call: TRBD2
cdr3_nt: TGTGCCAGCAAGCCCCCGCGGGGGAACTACGAGCAGTACTTC
cdr3_aa: CASKPPRGNYEQYF

v_call: TRBV10-1
j_call: TRBJ2-3
clone_size: .
d_call: .
cdr3_nt: TGCGCCAGCGCCCCCGGCAGAAACACAGATACGCAGTATTTT
cdr3_aa: CASAPGRNTDTQYF

v_call: TRBV20-1
j_call: TRBJ2-1
clone_size: many
d_call: .
cdr3_nt: TGCAGTGCTAGGGGGCGGGTCGACCGGAATGAGCAGTTCTTC
cdr3_aa: CSARGRVDRNEQFF

v_call: TRBV25-1
j_call: TRBJ1-3
clone_size: few
d_call: TRBD1
cdr3_nt: TGTGCCAGCAGTGCGACAGGGCCTGGAAACACCATATATTTT
cdr3_aa: CASSATGPGNTIYF

v_call: TRBV6-2/TRBV6-3
j_call: TRBJ2-1
clone_size: many
d_call: .
cdr3_nt: TGTGCCAGCAGGGACCCCCTGAATGAGCAGTTCTTC
cdr3_aa: CASRDPLNEQFF

v_call: TRBV6-1
j_call: TRBJ1-1
clone_size: few
d_call: .
cdr3_nt: TGTGCCAGCAGTACCCAACGGGCCTCTGGGTGGGAAGCTTTCTTT
cdr3_aa: CASSTQRASGWEAFF

v_call: TRBV5-1
j_call: TRBJ2-5
clone_size: .
d_call: TRBD2
cdr3_nt: TGCGCCAGCAGCTTGGGGGTAGCGGGAGGGTCCGAAGAGACCCAGTACTTC
cdr3_aa: CASSLGVAGGSEETQYF

v_call: TRBV4-1
j_call: TRBJ1-5
clone_size: few
d_call: .
cdr3_nt: TGCGCCAGCAGCCCTACTGGGGGGACTAGCAATCAGCCCCAGCATTTT
cdr3_aa: CASSPTGGTSNQPQHF

v_call: TRBV3-1
j_call: TRBJ2-1
clone_size: many
d_call: .
cdr3_nt: TGTGCCAGCAGCCAAGATGGAAGGACTCACAATGAGCAGTTCTTC
cdr3_aa: CASSQDGRTHNEQFF

v_call: TRBV3-1
j_call: TRBJ2-3
clone_size: many
d_call: TRBD1
cdr3_nt: TGTGCCAGCAGCCACTCTTCACAGGGGATAGATACGCAGTATTTT
cdr3_aa: CASSHSSQGIDTQYF

v_call: TRBV9
j_call: TRBJ1-1
clone_size: .
d_call: TRBD1
cdr3_nt: TGTGCCAGCAGCGGTAGCCGGCGGGACAGGGGTGGAAACACTGAAGCTTTCTTT
cdr3_aa: CASSGSRRDRGGNTEAFF

v_call: TRBV6-1
j_call: TRBJ2-5
clone_size: .
d_call: TRBD1
cdr3_nt: TGTGCCAGCACCCCGGCCCGGCAGGGGGCCGAGACCCAGTACTTC
cdr3_aa: CASTPARQGAETQYF

v_call: TRBV3-1
j_call: TRBJ2-3
clone_size: few
d_call: .
cdr3_nt: TGTGCCAGCAGCCTCCTAAAGGGGAGGGGGGCAGATACGCAGTATTTT
cdr3_aa: CASSLLKGRGADTQYF

v_call: TRBV18
j_call: TRBJ1-1
clone_size: few
d_call: .
cdr3_nt: TGTGCCAGTGGGGAGAGCACTGAAGCTTTCTTT
cdr3_aa: CASGESTEAFF

v_call: TRBV7-8
j_call: TRBJ1-5
clone_size: few
d_call: .
cdr3_nt: TGTGCCAGCAGCCCATACCAGACCGCCCTCAATCAGCCCCAGCATTTT
cdr3_aa: CASSPYQTALNQPQHF

v_call: TRBV20-1
j_call: TRBJ2-3
clone_size: many
d_call: TRBD2
cdr3_nt: TGCAGTGCTACCTCTAGCGGCTGGTCCCCAGATACGCAGTATTTT
cdr3_aa: CSATSSGWSPDTQYF

v_call: TRBV5-1
j_call: TRBJ2-2
clone_size: .
d_call: .
cdr3_nt: TGCGCCAGCAGCTTGGAGGTCCCCGGGGAGCTGTTTTTT
cdr3_aa: CASSLEVPGELFF

v_call: TRBV12-3/TRBV12-4
j_call: TRBJ1-1
clone_size: .
d_call: .
cdr3_nt: TGTGCCAGCAGTTACGTAGGGCACATGAACACTGAAGCTTTCTTT
cdr3_aa: CASSYVGHMNTEAFF

v_call: TRBV3-1
j_call: TRBJ1-3
clone_size: many
d_call: .
cdr3_nt: TGTGCCAGCAGCCGCCCGGGGGGCGGTGGAAACACCATATATTTT
cdr3_aa: CASSRPGGGGNTIYF

v_call: TRBV24-1
j_call: TRBJ2-1
clone_size: .
d_call: .
cdr3_nt: TGTGCCACCAGTGAGACCGGGAGCTCCTACAATGAGCAGTTCTTC
cdr3_aa: CATSETGSSYNEQFF

v_call: TRBV3-1
j_call: TRBJ2-7
clone_size: many
d_call: TRBD2
cdr3_nt: TGTGCCAGCAGCCTGGGACTAGACGGGGTCGAGCAGTACTTC
cdr3_aa: CASSLGLDGVEQYF

v_call: TRBV9
j_call: TRBJ1-6
clone_size: .
d_call: .
cdr3_nt: TGTGCCAGCAGCGCGCCCGAGGAGGTCGCGACCCTCCACTTT
cdr3_aa: CASSAPEEVATLHF

v_call: TRBV20-1
j_call: TRBJ1-2
clone_size: .
d_call: TRBD1
cdr3_nt: TGCAGTGCTAGATTGGGACAGGGGCGAAGCTACACCTTC
cdr3_aa: CSARLGQGRSYTF

v_call: TRBV28
j_call: TRBJ1-1
clone_size: many
d_call: .
cdr3_nt: TGTGCCAGCAGTTTACCGAGACAGAAGAACACTGAAGCTTTCTTT
cdr3_aa: CASSLPRQKNTEAFF

v_call: TRBV29-1
j_call: TRBJ2-3
clone_size: .
d_call: .
cdr3_nt: TGCAGCGTTGAAACTATAAGGTCAGGGGGCGGGAGAGATACGCAGTATTTT
cdr3_aa: CSVETIRSGGGRDTQYF

v_call: TRBV12-3/TRBV12-4
j_call: TRBJ1-4
clone_size: .
d_call: .
cdr3_nt: TGTGCCAGCAACCCCCTACAGGGAAAGGAATCGGATAATGAAAAACTGCTTTTT
cdr3_aa: CASNPLQGKESDNEKLLF

v_call: TRBV10-1
j_call: TRBJ2-1
clone_size: many
d_call: TRBD2
cdr3_nt: TGCGCCAGCAGTGAAATGTCGGGTAGCGGGCCCTACAATGAGCAGTTCTTC
cdr3_aa: CASSEMSGSGPYNEQFF

v_call: TRBV7-9
j_call: TRBJ2-7
clone_size: .
d_call: TRBD2
cdr3_nt: TGTGCCAGCAGCCCCTCGCCCCCAGGACTAGCGGACTACGAGCAGTACTTC
cdr3_aa: CASSPSPPGLADYEQYF

v_call: TRBV12-3/TRBV12-4
j_call: TRBJ2-1
clone_size: many
d_call: .
cdr3_nt: TGTGCCAGCAGCCGCGGGACAGCCATAAATGAGCAGTTCTTC
cdr3_aa: CASSRGTAINEQFF

v_call: TRBV5-5
j_call: TRBJ2-3
clone_size: .
d_call: TRBD2
cdr3_nt: TGTGCCAGCACCCCCCGCTCGGAGTTTAAGAAAATAGCGGGAGCCCCAGATACGCAGTATTTT
cdr3_aa: CASTPRSEFKKIAGAPDTQYF

v_call: TRBV19
j_call: TRBJ1-5
clone_size: .
d_call: .
cdr3_nt: TGTGCCACCTCGCTCCGCAATCAGCCCCAGCATTTT
cdr3_aa: CATSLRNQPQHF

v_call: TRBV25-1
j_call: TRBJ2-3
clone_size: .
d_call: .
cdr3_nt: TGTGCCAGCAGTGCAACAGGCTTCAGAACAGATACGCAGTATTTT
cdr3_aa: CASSATGFRTDTQYF

v_call: TRBV7-3
j_call: TRBJ2-3
clone_size: many
d_call: .
cdr3_nt: TGTGCCAGCAGCTCCAACGGCCGGGCGGGGTCGTATTTT
cdr3_aa: CASSSNGRAGSYF

v_call: TRBV9
j_call: TRBJ2-7
clone_size: .
d_call: .
cdr3_nt: TGTGCCAGCGTGACAGGAAACTACGAGCAGTACTTC
cdr3_aa: CASVTGNYEQYF

v_call: TRBV28
j_call: TRBJ2-7
clone_size: many
d_call: .
cdr3_nt: TGTGCCAGCAGGAAACATGACTCCTACGAGCAGTACTTC
cdr3_aa: CASRKHDSYEQYF

v_call: TRBV20-1
j_call: TRBJ1-2
clone_size: few
d_call: .
cdr3_nt: TGCAGTGCTACAGAGGCAAACTATGGCTACACCTTC
cdr3_aa: CSATEANYGYTF

v_call: TRBV6-1
j_call: TRBJ1-4
clone_size: few
d_call: TRBD1
cdr3_nt: TGTGCCAGCAGCTCCGGGGGGACAGGGAGGGCAACTAATGAAAAACTGTTTTTT
cdr3_aa: CASSSGGTGRATNEKLFF

v_call: TRBV3-1
j_call: TRBJ2-5
clone_size: few
d_call: .
cdr3_nt: TGTGCCAGCAGCCAAGCGCGCGAAGTAATGGAGACCCAGTACTTC
cdr3_aa: CASSQAREVMETQYF

v_call: TRBV15
j_call: TRBJ2-1
clone_size: .
d_call: .
cdr3_nt: TGTGCCACCAGCAGAGAACTAGGGGGGTTCAGTGAGCAGTTCTTC
cdr3_aa: CATSRELGGFSEQFF

v_call: TRBV19
j_call: TRBJ2-1
clone_size: .
d_call: TRBD1
cdr3_nt: TGTGCCAGTAGACCTGGACAGGACCTTCGAATCTACAATGAGCAGTTCTTC
cdr3_aa: CASRPGQDLRIYNEQFF